A single sample is the source of the 10 T cell receptor beta chains below, sequenced in a study of T cells in Graves' hyperthyroidism and ophthalmopathy. Amplification of TCR beta CDR3 regions used RNA as the template. The study used the HTBI primer set for a first-round RT-PCR of the TCR CDR3. One entry per CDR3 protein, called by TCRdb with MiXCR from the multiplex PCR reads. The sample shows about 740,000 distinct CDR3 sequences, 12% to 15% of them seen only once. Sequencing was performed on blood. These TCRs come from a woman aged 18-30 years with Graves' hyperthyroidism.

The chain joins TRBV4-1 to TRBJ2-7; 10 nucleotides align to TRBD2. CDR1 MGHRA and CDR2 YSYEKL come from the germline V gene. The CDR3 is 15 residues long. V lost 1 base and J lost 4; bases outside the gene matches: 4. CDR3 region: CASSQVTSGKYEQYF. Written as DNA, the CDR3 is TGCGCCAGCAGCCAAGTTACTAGCGGGAAGTACGAGCAGTACTTC.

This clonotype was recorded many times. The chain couples TRBV28 to TRBJ1-1; D uncertain. Trimming left V 6 bases short and J 11 bases short, with 34 bases between. This CDR3 spans 18 amino acids. Germline CDR1 and CDR2: MDHEN and SYDVKM. CDR3 loop: CASSGTTDRRLSTLDAFF. Here the CDR3 DNA reads TGTGCCAGCAGCGGCACTACCGATCGCAGACTCTCAACCCTAGACGCTTTCTTT.

In this sample, this clonotype turned up many times. This chain joins TRBV29-1 and TRBJ2-7; maybe TRBD1 (6 bases). The V and J ends lost 0 bases and 4 bases respectively, with 10 bases between them. Per the germline V gene, CDR1 is SQVTM and CDR2 is ANQGSEA. The CDR3 is 13 residues long. The CDR3 here is CSVEDLQGYEQYF. The CDR3 DNA sequence: TGCAGCGTTGAAGATCTACAGGGTTACGAGCAGTACTTC.

Notes on this clonotype: The junction does not match germline at one end; this may be a read error. The chain combines TRBV13 with TRBJ2-7; TRBD1 aligns across 8 bases. The CDR3 spans 13 residues. Germline lookup yields CDR1 PRHDT and CDR2 FYEKMQ (reference sequence). Here the CDR3 reads CASKDRGTYELYF. DNA for the CDR3: TGTGCCAGCAAAGACAGGGGAACATACGAGCTGTACTTC.

The chain links TRBV7-8 to TRBJ2-5; D is ambiguous. The length of the CDR3 is 15 residues. The germline V and J ends were trimmed by 2 bases and 4 bases, with 14 bases remaining between them. Germline lookup yields CDR1 SGHVS and CDR2 FQNEAQ. CDR3 residues: CASSLLGTTLETQYF. The CDR3 nucleotides read TGTGCCAGCAGCTTACTGGGTACAACTCTAGAGACCCAGTACTTC.

Details on this clonotype: A much larger clone differs by one base, so this may be a read error. The chain links TRBV30 to TRBJ1-4, with D tentatively TRBD1 (6 bases). The germline V gene has CDR1 GTSNPN and CDR2 SVGIG (reference sequence). The CDR3 consists of 12 residues. Trimming left V 0 bases short and J 13 bases short, with 12 bases between. CDR3 bases: TGTGCCTGGAGTGTGGGACAAGGAAGACTGTTTTTT. Its protein product is CAWSVGQGRLFF.

The V call is TRBV20-1, the J call TRBJ2-3; 7 nucleotides match TRBD2. V lost 3 bases and J lost 3; bases outside the gene matches: 9. Germline V gene sequence: CDR1 DFQATT, CDR2 SNEGSKA (reference sequence). The length of the CDR3 is 15 residues. CDR3 DNA: TGCAGTGCTAGGGGGGGGGATAGCATGACAGATACGCAGTATTTT. Amino acids: CSARGGDSMTDTQYF.

This clonotype was observed a handful of times. The chain couples TRBV6-1 to TRBJ2-1; 8 bases agree with TRBD2. Losses at the gene ends were 5 bases for V and 7 bases for J; bases not matched to a gene: 10. There are 15 residues in the CDR3. From germline, CDR1 is MNHNS and CDR2 SASEGT. CDR3 DNA sequence: TGTGCCAGCAGTTCCCCTCGGGGGGGCGGGAATGAGCAGTTCTTC. As protein: CASSSPRGGGNEQFF.

This clonotype was counted at least ten times. The V call is TRBV12-3 or TRBV12-4, the J call TRBJ2-3, with D unresolved. The germline V and J ends were trimmed by 3 bases and 1 base, with 8 bases remaining between them. CDR3 length equals 14 residues. CDR3 nucleotide sequence: TGTGCCAGCAGTTTGGCTCAGCGCACAGATACGCAGTATTTT. Protein: CASSLAQRTDTQYF.

The chain recombines TRBV3-1 with TRBJ2-1; D is ambiguous. Trimming shortened V by 4 bases and J by 10 bases, and 11 bases separated the two germline ends. CDR1 and CDR2 from the germline V gene are LGHDT and YNNKEL (reference sequence). This CDR3 contains 12 residues. In DNA form, the CDR3 reads TGTGCCAGCAGCCCCTTTTCGGGCGAGCAGTTCTTC. Protein: CASSPFSGEQFF.